The 4 T cell receptor beta chains presented below share a single source sample, sequenced in a study of tumor-infiltrating lymphocytes in primary liver carcinoma. Starting from around 500 ng of total RNA, TCR beta cDNA was produced with a primer in the constant region. Amplification in three nested multiplex PCR rounds with slightly modified ARM-PCR gave rise to TCR beta libraries. Investigators reported that the first two PCR rounds, at roughly 10 cycles each, used TRBV1-TRBV30 forward primers with a C-beta reverse primer. One entry per CDR3 protein, called by TCRdb with MiXCR from the multiplex PCR reads. The sample carries fewer than 80,000 distinct CDR3 sequences, 69% recorded once. Unsorted bulk tissue of roughly 18-31 mg yielded co-extracted RNA and DNA. Sequenced material: tumor-adjacent normal liver tissue. The receptors come from a middle-aged man with primary liver carcinoma and hepatitis B virus infection.

The chain carries TRBV6-2 or TRBV6-3 and TRBJ1-5, with D possibly being TRBD1 (6 bases). Trimming removed 4 bases from V and 16 bases from J, with 26 bases in between. CDR1 and CDR2 from the germline V gene are MNHEY and SVGEGT. CDR3 size: 15 residues. The CDR3, as DNA: TGTGCCAGCAGTTTGGACAGTAATAGCAATCAGCCCCTTCATTTT. Its translation: CASSLDSNSNQPLHF.

Note on this clonotype: The germline gene is not matched at one end of the junction; a read error may be the cause. V usage is TRBV12-3 or TRBV12-4 and J usage is TRBJ1-5; D is uncertain. The CDR3 consists of 14 residues. CDR3 DNA sequence: TGTGCCAGCAATTTAACCGTTGGCAATCAGCCCCAGCACTTT. It yields the protein CASNLTVGNQPQHF.

Concerning this clonotype: Given a much more abundant clone one base away, this may be a read error. The chain is built from TRBV14 and TRBJ2-1; D possibly corresponds to TRBD2 (5 bases). The V gene's germline CDR1 is SGHDN and CDR2 FVKESK. The CDR3 contains 12 residues. Trimming removed 1 base at V and 7 bases at J, with 5 bases between. CDR3 coding DNA: TGTGCCAGCAGCCAAGGGAGGAATGAGCAGTTCTTC. The encoded protein is CASSQGRNEQFF.

A remark on this clonotype: Given the absence of the conserved phenylalanine or tryptophan at the CDR3 end, a read error is likely. The J gene is TRBJ1-1, the V gene TRBV6-5, with TRBD1 identical over 7 bases. V lost 6 bases, J lost 1 base, and 5 bases stayed unmatched. The CDR3 is made up of 14 amino acids. Germline V gives CDR1 MNHEY, CDR2 SVGAGI. The CDR3 spells CASRKTGRNTEAFL. In DNA form, the CDR3 reads TGTGCCAGCAGAAAGACAGGGAGGAACACTGAAGCTTTCCTT.